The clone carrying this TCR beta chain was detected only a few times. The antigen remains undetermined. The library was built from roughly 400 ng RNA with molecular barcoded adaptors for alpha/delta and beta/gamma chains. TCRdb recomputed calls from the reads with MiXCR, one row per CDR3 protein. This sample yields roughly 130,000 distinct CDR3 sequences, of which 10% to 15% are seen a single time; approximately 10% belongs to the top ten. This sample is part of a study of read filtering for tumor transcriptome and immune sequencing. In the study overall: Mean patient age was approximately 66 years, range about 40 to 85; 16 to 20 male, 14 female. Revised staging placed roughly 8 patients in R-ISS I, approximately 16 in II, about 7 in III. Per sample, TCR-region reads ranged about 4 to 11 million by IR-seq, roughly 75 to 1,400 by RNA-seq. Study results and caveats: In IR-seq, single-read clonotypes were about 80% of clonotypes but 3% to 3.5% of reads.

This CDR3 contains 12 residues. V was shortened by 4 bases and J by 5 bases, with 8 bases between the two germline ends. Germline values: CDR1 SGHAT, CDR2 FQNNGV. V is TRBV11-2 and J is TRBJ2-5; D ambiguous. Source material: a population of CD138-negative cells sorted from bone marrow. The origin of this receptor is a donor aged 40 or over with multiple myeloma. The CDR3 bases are TGTGCCAGCAGCTGGGCCCGGGAGACCCAGTACTTC. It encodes CASSWARETQYF.